The clone carrying this TCR beta chain was detected a few times. Its target is not known. This record comes from a study of T-cell memory formation after mild COVID-19. Turning to the study itself: There were largely donor-specific TCR clusters. General study points: Some SARS-CoV-2-responding clones were already detected in memory before infection.

Germline CDR1 LNHDA, CDR2 SQIVND (reference sequence). The J segment lost 8 bases and the V segment lost 1 base, leaving 13 bases of the junction unmatched. The CDR3 covers 18 residues. A single record per CDR3 protein comes from TCRdb applying MiXCR to the 5' RACE reads. The repertoire holds around 400,000 distinct CDR3 sequences, with 20% to 25% as singletons. The chain links TRBV19 to TRBJ2-1; 11 bases line up with TRBD2. The specimen was PBMCs or a T cell subset sorted from them (not recorded which). The TCR comes from an adult woman who had mild COVID-19 (a few samples of this study predate the infection). Cell type and time point are not known. DNA for the CDR3: TGTGCCAGTAGTATAGCCGCTCTAGCGGGAGGTCGGATTCATGAGCAGTTCTTC. Its protein is CASSIAALAGGRIHEQFF.